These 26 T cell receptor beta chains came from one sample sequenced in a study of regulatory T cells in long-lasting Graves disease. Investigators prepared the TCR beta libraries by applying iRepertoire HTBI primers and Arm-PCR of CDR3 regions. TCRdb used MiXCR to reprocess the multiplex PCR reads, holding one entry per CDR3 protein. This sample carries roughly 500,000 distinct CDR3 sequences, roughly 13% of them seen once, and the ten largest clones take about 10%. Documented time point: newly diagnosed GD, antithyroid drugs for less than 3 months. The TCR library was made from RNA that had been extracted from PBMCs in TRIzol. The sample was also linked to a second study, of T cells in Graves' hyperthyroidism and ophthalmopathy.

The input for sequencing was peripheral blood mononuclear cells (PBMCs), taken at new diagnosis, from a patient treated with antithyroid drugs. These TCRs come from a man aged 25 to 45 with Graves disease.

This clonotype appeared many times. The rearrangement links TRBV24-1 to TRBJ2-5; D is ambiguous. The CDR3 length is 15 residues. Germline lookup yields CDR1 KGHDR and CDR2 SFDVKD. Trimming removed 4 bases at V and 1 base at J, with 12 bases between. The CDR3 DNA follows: TGTGCCACCAGTGAGACCAACCTGGGCCAAGAGACCCAGTACTTC. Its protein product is CATSETNLGQETQYF.

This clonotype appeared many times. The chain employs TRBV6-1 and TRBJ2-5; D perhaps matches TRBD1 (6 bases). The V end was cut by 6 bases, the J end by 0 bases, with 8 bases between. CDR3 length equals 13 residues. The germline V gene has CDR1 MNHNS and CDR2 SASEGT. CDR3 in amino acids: CASRRQDQETQYF. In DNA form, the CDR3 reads TGTGCCAGCAGGAGACAGGACCAAGAGACCCAGTACTTC.

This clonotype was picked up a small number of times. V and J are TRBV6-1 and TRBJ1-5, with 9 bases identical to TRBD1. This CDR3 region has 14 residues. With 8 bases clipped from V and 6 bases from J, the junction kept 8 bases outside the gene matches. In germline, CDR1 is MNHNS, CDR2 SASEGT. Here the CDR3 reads CASSPGTGIQPQHF. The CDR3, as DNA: TGTGCCAGCTCACCCGGGACAGGGATTCAGCCCCAGCATTTT.

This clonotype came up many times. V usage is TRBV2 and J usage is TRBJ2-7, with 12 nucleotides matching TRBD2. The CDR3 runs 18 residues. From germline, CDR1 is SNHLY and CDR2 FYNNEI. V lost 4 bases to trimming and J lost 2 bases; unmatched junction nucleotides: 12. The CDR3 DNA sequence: TGTGCCAGCAGTGCGGGGGTTGGACTAGCGGGAAGGACCTACGAGCAGTACTTC. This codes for CASSAGVGLAGRTYEQYF.

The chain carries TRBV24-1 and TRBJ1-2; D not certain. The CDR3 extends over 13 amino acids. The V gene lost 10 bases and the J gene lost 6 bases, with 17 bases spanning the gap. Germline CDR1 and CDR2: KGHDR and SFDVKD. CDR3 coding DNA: TGTGCCACTAATATTCCGGGTGCGGATGGCTACACCTTC. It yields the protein CATNIPGADGYTF.

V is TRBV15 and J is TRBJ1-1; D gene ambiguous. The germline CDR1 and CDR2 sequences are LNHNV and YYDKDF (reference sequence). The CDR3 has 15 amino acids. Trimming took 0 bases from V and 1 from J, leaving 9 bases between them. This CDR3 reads CATSREEIPNTEAFF. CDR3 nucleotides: TGTGCCACCAGCAGAGAGGAGATTCCGAACACTGAAGCTTTCTTT.

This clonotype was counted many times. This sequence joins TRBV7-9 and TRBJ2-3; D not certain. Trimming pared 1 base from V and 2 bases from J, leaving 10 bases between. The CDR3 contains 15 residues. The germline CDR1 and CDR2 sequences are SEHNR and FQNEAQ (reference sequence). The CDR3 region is CASSLEGSLTDTQYF. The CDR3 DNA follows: TGTGCCAGCAGCTTAGAGGGCAGTCTCACAGATACGCAGTATTTT.

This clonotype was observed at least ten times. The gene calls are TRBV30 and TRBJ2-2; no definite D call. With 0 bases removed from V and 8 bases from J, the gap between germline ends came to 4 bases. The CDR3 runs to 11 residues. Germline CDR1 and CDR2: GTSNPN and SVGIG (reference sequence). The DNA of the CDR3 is TGTGCCTGGAGTGTACTTGGGGAGCTGTTTTTT. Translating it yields CAWSVLGELFF.

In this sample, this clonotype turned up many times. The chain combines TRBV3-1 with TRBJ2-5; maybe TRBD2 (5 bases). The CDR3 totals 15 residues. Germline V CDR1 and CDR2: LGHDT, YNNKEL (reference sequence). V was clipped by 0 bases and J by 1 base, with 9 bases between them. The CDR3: CASSQDDYLQETQYF. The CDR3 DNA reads TGTGCCAGCAGCCAAGATGACTACCTCCAAGAGACCCAGTACTTC.

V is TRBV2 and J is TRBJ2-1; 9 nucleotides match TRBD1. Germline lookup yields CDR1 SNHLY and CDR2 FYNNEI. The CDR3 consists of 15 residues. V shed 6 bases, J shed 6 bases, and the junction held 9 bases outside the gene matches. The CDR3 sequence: CASSPGTGWTNEQFF. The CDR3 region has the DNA TGTGCCAGCAGCCCTGGGACAGGGTGGACCAATGAGCAGTTCTTC.

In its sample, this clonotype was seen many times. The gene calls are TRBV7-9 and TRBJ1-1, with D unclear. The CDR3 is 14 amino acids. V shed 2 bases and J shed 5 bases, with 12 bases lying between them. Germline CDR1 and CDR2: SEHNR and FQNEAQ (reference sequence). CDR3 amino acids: CASSLSAGETEAFF. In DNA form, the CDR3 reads TGTGCCAGCAGCTTATCCGCCGGGGAGACTGAAGCTTTCTTT.

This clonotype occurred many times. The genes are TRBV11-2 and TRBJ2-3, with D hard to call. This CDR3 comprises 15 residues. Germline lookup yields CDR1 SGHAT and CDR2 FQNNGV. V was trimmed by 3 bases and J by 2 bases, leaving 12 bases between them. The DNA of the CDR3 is TGTGCCAGCAGCTTTTCCTTCAGCCACACAGATACGCAGTATTTT. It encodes CASSFSFSHTDTQYF.

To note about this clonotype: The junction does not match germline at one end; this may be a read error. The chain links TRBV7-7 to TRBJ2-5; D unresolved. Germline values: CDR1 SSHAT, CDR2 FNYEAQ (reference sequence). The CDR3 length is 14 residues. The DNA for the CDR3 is TGTGCTAGCAGCTTAGAAAGGAAGCAAGAGACCCGGTACTTC. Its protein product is CASSLERKQETRYF.

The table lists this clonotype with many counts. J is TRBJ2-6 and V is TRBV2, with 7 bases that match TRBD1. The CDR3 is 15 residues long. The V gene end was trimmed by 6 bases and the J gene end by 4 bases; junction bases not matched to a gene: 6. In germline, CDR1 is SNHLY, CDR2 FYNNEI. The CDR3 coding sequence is TGTGCCAGCAGATACAGGGGAGCAGGGGCCAACGTCCTGACTTTC. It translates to CASRYRGAGANVLTF.

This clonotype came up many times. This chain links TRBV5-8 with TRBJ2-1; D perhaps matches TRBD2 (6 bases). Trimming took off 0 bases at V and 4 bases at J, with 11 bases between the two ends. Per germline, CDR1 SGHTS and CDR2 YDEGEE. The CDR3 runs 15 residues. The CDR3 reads CASSLGSGFYNEQFF. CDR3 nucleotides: TGTGCCAGCAGCTTGGGTAGCGGCTTTTACAATGAGCAGTTCTTC.

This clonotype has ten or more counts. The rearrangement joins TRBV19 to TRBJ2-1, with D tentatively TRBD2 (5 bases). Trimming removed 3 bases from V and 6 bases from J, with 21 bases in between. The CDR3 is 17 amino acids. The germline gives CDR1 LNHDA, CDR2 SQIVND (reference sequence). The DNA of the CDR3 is TGTGCCAGTAGTATTGTGGTGAAGCTAGCTCAGATCAATGAGCAGTTCTTC. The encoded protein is CASSIVVKLAQINEQFF. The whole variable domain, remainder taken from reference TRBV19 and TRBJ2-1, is DGGITQSPKYLFRKEGQNVTLSCEQNLNHDAMYWYRQDPGQGLRLIYYSQIVNDFQKGDIAEGYSVSREKKESFPLTVTSAQKNPTAFYLCASSIVVKLAQINEQFFGPGTRLTVL.

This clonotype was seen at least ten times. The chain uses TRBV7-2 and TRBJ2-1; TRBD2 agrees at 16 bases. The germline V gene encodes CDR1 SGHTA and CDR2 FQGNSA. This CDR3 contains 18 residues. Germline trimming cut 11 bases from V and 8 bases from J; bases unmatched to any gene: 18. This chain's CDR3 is CAWNPPGTSGRAGYEQFF. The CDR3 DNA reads TGTGCCTGGAACCCACCCGGGACTAGCGGGAGGGCCGGATATGAGCAGTTCTTC.

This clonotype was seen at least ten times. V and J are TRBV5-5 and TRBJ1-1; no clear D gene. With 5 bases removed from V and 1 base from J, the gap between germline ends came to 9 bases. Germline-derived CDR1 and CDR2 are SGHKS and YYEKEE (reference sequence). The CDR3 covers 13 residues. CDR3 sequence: CASSVDWNTEAFF. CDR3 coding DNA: TGTGCCAGCAGTGTTGACTGGAACACTGAAGCTTTCTTT.

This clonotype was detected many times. This CDR3 reads CASSFDRAGTEAFF. CDR3 coding DNA: TGCGCCAGCAGCTTTGACAGGGCGGGGACTGAAGCTTTCTTT. The chain has TRBV5-1 and TRBJ1-1, with TRBD1 identical over 7 bases. Germline trimming cut 2 bases from V and 5 bases from J; bases unmatched to any gene: 6. This CDR3 has 14 amino acids. The germline V gene encodes CDR1 SGHRS and CDR2 YFSETQ.

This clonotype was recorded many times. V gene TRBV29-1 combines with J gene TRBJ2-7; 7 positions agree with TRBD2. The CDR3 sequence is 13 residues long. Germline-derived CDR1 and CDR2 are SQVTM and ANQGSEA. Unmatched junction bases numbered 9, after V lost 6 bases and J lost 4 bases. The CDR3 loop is CSVKGGEGYEQYF. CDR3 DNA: TGCAGCGTGAAGGGAGGGGAGGGTTACGAGCAGTACTTC.

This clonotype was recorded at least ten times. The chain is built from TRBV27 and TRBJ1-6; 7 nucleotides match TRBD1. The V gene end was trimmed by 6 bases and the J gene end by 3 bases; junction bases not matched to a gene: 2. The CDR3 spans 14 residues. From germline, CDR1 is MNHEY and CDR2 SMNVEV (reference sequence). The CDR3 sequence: CASSRTGYNSPLHF. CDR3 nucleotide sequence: TGTGCCAGCAGCCGGACAGGCTATAATTCACCCCTCCACTTT.

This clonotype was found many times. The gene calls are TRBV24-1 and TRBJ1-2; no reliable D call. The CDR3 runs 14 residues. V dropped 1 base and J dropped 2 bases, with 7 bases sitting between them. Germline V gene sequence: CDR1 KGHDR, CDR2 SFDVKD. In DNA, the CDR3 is TGTGCCACCAGTGATTTTACAGTGAACTATGGCTACACCTTC. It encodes CATSDFTVNYGYTF.

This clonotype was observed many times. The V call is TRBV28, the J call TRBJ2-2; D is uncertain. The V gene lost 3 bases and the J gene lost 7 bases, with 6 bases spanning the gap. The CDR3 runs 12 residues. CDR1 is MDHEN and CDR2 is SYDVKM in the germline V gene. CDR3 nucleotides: TGTGCCAGCAGTTTTCAGGTCGGGGAGCTGTTTTTT. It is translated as CASSFQVGELFF.

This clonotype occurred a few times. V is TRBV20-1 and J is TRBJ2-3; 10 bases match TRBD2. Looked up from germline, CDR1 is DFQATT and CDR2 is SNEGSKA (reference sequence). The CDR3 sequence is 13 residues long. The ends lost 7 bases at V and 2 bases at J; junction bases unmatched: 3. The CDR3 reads CSVGTSATDTQYF. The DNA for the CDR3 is TGCAGTGTGGGGACTAGCGCCACAGATACGCAGTATTTT.

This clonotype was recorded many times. CDR3 nucleotides: TGTGCCACCAGTGACAATCTAGCGGGAGGTAAACAAGAGACCCAGTACTTC. This translates into CATSDNLAGGKQETQYF. The chain uses TRBV24-1 and TRBJ2-5; 11 bases align to TRBD2. This CDR3 region has 17 residues. CDR1 and CDR2 (germline): KGHDR, SFDVKD. Losses at the gene ends were 4 bases for V and 2 bases for J; bases not matched to a gene: 8.

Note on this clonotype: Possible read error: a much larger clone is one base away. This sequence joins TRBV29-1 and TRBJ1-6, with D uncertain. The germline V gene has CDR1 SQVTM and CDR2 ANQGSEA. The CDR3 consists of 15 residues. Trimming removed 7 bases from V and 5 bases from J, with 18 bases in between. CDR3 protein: CSAKRAPADNSPLHF. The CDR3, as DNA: TGCAGCGCAAAAAGGGCCCCAGCCGATAATTCACCCCTCCACTTT.